This T cell receptor (beta chain) was sequenced in a study of radiation and T cells in renal cell carcinoma. Measured with immunoSEQ multiplex PCR; TCRdb has only the in-frame clones, and not every one. The profile covers 9,000 or so clones, with roughly 60% appearing a single time and 13% to 15% taken by the ten largest. Treatment meaning: treatment-naive control, cytoreductive nephrectomy. Germline V gene data show CDR1 as SNHLY and CDR2 as FYNNEI. V gave up 3 bases and J gave up 5 bases; unmatched junction bases: 0. This CDR3 contains 13 residues. Sequenced material: tumor tissue, taken from a patient whose treatment was nephrectomy without radiotherapy. The V call is TRBV2, the J call TRBJ2-2; 7 bases map to TRBD1. This sequence was found in a man aged 55-75 years with renal cell carcinoma. The CDR3 DNA sequence: TGTGCCAGCAGTGACAGGGGGACCGGGGAGCTGTTTTTT. Amino acids: CASSDRGTGELFF.